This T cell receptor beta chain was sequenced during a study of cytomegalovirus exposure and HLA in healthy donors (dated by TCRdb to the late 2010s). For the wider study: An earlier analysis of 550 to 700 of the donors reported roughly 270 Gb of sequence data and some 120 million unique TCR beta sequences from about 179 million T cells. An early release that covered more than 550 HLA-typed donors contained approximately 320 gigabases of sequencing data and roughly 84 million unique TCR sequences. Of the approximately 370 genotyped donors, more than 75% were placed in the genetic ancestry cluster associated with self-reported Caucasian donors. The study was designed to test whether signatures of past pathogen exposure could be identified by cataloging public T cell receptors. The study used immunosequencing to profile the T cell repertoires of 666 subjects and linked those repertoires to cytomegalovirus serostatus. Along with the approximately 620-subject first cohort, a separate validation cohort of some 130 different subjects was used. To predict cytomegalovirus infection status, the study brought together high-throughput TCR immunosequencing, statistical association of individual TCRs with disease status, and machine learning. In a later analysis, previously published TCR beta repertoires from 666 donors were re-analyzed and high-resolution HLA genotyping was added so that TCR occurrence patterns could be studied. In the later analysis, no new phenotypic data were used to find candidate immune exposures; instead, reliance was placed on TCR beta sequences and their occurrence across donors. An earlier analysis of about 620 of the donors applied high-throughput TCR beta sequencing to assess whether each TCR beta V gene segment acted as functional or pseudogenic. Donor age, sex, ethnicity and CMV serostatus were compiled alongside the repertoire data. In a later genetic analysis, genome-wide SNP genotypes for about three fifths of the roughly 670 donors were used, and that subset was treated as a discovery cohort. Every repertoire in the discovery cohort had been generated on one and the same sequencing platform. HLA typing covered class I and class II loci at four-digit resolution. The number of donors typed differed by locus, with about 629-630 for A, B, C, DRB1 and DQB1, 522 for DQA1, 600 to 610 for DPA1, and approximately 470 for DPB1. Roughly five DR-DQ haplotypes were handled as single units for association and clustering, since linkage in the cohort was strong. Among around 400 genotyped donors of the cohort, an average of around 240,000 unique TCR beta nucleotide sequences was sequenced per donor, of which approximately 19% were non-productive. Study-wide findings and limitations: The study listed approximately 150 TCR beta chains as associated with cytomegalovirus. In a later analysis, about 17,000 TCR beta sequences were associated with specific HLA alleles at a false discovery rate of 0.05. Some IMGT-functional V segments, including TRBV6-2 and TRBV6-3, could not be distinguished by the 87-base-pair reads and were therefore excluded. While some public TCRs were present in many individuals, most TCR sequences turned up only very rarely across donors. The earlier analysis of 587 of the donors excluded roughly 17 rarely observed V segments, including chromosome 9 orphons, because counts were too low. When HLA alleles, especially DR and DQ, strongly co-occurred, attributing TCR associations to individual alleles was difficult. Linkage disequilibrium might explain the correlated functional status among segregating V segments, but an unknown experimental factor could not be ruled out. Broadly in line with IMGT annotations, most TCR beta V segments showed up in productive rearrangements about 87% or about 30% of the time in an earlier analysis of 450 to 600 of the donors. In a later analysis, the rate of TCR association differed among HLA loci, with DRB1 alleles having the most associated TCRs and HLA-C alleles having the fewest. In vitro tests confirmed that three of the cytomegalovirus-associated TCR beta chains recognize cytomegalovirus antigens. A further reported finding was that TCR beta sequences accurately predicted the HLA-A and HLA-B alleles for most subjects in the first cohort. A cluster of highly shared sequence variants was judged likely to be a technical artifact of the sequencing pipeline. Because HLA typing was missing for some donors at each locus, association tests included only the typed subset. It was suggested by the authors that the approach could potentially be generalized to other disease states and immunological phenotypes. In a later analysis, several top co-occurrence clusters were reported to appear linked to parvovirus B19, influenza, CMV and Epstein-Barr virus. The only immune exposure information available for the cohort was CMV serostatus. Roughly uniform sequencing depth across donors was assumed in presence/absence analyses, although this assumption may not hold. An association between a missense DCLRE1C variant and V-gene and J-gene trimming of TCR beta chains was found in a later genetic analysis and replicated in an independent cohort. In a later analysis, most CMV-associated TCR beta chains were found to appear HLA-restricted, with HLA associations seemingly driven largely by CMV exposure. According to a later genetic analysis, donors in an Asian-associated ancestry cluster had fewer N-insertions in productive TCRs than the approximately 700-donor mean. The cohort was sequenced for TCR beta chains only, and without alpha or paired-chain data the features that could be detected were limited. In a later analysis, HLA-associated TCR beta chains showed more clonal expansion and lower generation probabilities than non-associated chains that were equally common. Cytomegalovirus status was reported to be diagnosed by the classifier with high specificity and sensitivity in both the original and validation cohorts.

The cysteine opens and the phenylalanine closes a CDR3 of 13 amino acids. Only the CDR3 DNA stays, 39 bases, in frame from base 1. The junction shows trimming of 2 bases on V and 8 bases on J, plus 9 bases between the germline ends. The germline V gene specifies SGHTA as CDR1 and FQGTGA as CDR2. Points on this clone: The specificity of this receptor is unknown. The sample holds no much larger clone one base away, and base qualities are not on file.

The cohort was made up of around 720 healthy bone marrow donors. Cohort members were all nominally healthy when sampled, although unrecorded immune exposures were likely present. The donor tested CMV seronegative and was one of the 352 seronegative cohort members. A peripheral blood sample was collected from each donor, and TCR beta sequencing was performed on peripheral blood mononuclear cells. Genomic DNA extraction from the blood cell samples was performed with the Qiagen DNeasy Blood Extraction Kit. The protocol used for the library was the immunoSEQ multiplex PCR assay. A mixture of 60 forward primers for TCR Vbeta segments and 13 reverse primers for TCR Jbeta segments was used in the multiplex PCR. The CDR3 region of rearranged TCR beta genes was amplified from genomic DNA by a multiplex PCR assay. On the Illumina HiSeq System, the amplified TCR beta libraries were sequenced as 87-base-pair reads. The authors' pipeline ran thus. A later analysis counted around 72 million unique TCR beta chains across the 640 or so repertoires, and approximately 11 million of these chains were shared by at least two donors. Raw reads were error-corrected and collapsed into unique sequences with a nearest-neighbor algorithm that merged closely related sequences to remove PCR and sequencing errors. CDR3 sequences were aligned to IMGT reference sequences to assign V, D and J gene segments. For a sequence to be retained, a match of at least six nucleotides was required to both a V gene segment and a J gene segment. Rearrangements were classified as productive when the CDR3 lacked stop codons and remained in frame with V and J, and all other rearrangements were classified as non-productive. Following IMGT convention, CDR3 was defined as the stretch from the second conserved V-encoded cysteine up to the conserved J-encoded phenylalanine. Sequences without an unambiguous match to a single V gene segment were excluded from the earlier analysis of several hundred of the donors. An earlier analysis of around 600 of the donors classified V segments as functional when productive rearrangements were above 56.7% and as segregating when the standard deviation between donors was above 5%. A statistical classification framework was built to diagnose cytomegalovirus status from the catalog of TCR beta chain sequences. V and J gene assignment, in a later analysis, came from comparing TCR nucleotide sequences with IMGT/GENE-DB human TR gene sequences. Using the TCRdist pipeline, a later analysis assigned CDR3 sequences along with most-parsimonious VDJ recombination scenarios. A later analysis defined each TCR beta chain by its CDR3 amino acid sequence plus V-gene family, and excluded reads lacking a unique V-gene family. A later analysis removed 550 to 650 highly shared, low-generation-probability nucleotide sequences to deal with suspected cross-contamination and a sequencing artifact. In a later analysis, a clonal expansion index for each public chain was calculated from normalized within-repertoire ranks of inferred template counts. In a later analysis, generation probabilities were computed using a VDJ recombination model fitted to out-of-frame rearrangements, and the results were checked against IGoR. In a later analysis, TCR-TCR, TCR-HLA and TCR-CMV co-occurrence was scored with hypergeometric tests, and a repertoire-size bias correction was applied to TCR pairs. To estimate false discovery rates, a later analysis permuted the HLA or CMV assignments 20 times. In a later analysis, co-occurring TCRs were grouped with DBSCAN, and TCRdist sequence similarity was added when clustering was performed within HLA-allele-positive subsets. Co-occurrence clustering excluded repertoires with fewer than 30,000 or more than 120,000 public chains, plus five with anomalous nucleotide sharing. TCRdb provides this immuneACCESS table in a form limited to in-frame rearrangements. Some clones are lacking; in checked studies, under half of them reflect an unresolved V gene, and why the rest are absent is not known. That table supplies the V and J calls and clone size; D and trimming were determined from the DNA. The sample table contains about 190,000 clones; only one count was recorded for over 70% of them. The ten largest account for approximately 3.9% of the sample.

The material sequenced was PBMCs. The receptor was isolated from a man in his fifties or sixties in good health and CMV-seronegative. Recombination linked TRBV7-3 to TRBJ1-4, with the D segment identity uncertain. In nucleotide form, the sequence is TGTGCCAGCAGCTTATCCCCGGGGGAAAAACTGTTTTTT. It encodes CASSLSPGEKLFF.